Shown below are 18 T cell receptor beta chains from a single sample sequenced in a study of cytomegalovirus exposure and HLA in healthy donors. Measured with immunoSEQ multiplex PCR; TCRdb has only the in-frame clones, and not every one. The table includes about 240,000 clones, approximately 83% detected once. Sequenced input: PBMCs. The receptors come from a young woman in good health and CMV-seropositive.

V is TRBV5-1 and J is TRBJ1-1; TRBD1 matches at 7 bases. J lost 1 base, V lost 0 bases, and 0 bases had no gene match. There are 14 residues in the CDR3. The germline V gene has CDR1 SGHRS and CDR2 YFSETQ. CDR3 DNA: TGCGCCAGCAGCTTGGGGGACAGGAACACTGAAGCTTTCTTT. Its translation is CASSLGDRNTEAFF.

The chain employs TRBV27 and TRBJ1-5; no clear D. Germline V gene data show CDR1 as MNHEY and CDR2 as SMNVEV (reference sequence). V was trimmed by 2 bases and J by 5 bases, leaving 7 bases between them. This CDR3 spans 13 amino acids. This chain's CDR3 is CASSLRFDQPQHF. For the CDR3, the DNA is TGTGCCAGCAGTTTACGGTTCGATCAGCCCCAGCATTTT.

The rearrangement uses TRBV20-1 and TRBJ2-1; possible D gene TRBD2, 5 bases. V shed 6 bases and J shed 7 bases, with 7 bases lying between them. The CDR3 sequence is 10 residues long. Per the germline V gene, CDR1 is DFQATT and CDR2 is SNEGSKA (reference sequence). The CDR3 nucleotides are TGCAGTGCGGAGCGGAATGAGCAGTTCTTC. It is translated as CSAERNEQFF.

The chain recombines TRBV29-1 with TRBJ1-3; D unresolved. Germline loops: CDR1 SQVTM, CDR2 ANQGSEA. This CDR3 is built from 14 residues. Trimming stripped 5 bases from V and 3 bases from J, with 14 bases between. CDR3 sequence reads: CSVYVPPVGNTIYF. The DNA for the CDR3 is TGCAGCGTTTACGTCCCCCCGGTTGGAAACACCATATATTTT.

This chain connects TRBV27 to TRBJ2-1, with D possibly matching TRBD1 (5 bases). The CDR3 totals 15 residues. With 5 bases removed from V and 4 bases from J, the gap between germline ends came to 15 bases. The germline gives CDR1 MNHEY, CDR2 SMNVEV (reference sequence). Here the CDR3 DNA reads TGTGCCAGCAGTGGGGCCAAAGGCCCGTACAATGAGCAGTTCTTC. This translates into CASSGAKGPYNEQFF.

CDR3 DNA: TGTGCCAGCAGCCTAACGCTAGCGGGAGGGGAGACGCAGTATTTT. Translation: CASSLTLAGGETQYF. The V call is TRBV7-9, the J call TRBJ2-3, with TRBD2 matching over 12 bases. Germline lookup yields CDR1 SEHNR and CDR2 FQNEAQ (reference sequence). Germline trimming cut 5 bases from V and 9 bases from J; bases unmatched to any gene: 9. The CDR3 runs to 15 residues. The whole variable domain, filled in from reference TRBV7-9 and TRBJ2-3, reads DTGVSQNPRHKITKRGQNVTFRCDPISEHNRLYWYRQTLGQGPEFLTYFQNEAQLEKSRLLSDRFSAERPKGSFSTLEIQRTEQGDSAMYLCASSLTLAGGETQYFGPGTRLTVL.

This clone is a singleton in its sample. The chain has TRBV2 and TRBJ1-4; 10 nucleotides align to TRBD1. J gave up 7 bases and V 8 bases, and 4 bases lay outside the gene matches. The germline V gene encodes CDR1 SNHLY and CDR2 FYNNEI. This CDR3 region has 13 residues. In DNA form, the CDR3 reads TGTGCCAGCCGACAGGGGGCAGGTGAAAAACTGTTTTTT. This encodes CASRQGAGEKLFF.

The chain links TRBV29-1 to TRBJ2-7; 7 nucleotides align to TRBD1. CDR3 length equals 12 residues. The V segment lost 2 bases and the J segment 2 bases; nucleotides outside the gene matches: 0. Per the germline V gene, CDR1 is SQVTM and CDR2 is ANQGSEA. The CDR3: CSVEQGAYEQYF. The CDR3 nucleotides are TGCAGCGTTGAACAGGGGGCCTACGAGCAGTACTTC.

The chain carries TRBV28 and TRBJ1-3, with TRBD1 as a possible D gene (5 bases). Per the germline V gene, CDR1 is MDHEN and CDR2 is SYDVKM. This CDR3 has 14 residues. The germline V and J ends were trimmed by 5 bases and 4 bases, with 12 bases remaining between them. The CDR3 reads CASSRGGAGNTIYF. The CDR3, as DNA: TGTGCCAGCAGTCGCGGGGGTGCAGGAAACACCATATATTTT.

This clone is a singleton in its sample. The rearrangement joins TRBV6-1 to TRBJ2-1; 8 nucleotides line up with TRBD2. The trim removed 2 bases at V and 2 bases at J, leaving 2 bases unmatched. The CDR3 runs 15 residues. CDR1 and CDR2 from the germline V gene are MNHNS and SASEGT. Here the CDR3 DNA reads TGTGCCAGCAGTGAATCAGCGGGAGCCTACAATGAGCAGTTCTTC. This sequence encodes CASSESAGAYNEQFF.

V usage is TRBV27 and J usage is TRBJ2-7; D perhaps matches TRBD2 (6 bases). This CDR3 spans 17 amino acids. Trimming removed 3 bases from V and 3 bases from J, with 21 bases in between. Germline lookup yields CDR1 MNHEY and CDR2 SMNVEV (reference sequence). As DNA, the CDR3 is TGTGCCAGCAGTTTGGGCCCCGCGGGACGCACCCTCTACGAGCAGTACTTC. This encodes CASSLGPAGRTLYEQYF.

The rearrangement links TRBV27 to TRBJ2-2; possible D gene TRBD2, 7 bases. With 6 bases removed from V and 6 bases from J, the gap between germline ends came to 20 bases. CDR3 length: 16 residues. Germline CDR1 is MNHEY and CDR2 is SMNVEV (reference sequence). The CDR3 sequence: CASRLGGAGSAGELFF. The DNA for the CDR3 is TGTGCCAGCAGATTGGGGGGGGCTGGGTCCGCCGGGGAGCTGTTTTTT.

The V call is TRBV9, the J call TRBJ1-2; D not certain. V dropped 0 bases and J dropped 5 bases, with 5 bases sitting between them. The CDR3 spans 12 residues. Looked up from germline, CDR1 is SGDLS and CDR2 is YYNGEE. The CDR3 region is CASSVGQYGYTF. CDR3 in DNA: TGTGCCAGCAGCGTAGGGCAGTATGGCTACACCTTC.

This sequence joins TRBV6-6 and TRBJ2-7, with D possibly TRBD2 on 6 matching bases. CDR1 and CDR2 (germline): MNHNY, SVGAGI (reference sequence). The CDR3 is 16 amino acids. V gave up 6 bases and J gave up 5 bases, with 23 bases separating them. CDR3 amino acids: CASSNSPGLIYDEQYF. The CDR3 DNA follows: TGTGCCAGCAGCAACAGCCCGGGACTTATCTACGACGAGCAGTACTTC.

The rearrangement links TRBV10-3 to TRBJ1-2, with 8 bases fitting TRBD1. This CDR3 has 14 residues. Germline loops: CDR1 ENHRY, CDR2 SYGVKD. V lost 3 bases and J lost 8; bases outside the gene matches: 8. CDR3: CAISDFQGARGYTF. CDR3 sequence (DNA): TGTGCCATCAGTGACTTCCAGGGGGCAAGAGGCTACACCTTC.

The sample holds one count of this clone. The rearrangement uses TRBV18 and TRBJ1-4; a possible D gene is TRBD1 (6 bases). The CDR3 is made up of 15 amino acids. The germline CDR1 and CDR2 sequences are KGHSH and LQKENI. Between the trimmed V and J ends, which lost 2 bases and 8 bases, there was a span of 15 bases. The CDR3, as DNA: TGTGCCAGCTCACCAAAACAGGGAATAGGAGAAAAACTGTTTTTT. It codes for CASSPKQGIGEKLFF.

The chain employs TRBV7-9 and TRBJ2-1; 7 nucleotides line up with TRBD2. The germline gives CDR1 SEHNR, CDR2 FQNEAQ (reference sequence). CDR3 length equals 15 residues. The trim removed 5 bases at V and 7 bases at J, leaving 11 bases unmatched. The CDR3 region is CASSPTSARGNEQFF. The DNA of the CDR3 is TGTGCCAGCAGCCCGACTTCCGCGCGGGGGAATGAGCAGTTCTTC.

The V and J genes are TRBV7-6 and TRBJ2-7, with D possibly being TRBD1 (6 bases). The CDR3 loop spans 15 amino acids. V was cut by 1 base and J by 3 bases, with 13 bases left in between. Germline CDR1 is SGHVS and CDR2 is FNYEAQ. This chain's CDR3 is CASSLGTAIHYEQYF. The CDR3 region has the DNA TGTGCCAGCAGCTTAGGGACAGCTATCCACTACGAGCAGTACTTC.